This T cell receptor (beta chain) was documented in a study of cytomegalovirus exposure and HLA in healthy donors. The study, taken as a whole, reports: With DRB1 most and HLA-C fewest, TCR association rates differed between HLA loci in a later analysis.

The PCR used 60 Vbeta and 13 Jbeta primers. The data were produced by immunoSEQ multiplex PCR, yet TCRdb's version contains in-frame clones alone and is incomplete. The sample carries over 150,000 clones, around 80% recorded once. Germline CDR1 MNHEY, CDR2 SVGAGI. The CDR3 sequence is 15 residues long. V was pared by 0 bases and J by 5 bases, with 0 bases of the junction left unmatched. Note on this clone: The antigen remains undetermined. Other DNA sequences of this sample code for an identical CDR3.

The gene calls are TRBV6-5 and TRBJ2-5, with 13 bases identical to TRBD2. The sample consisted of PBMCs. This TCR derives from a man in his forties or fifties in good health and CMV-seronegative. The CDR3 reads CASSYSTSGRETQYF. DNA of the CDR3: TGTGCCAGCAGTTACTCGACTAGCGGGAGGGAGACCCAGTACTTC.